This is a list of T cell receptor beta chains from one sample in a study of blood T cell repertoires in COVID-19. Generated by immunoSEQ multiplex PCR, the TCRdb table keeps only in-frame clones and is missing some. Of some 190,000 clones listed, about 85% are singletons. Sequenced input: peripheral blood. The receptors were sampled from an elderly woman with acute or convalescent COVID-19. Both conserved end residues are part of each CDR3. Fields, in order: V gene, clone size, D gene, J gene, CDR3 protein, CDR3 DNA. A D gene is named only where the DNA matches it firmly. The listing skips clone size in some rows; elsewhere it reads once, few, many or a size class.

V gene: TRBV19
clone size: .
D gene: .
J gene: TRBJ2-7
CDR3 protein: CASSSLQGSEQYF
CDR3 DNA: TGTGCCAGTAGTTCTCTGCAGGGGAGCGAGCAGTACTTC

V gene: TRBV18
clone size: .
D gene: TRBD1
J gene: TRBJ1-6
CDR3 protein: CASSPWGQGSSYNSPLHF
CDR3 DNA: TGTGCCAGCTCACCATGGGGACAGGGGAGCTCCTATAATTCACCCCTCCACTTT

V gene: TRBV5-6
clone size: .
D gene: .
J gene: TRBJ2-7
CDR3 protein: CASSPTGFNEQYF
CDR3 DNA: TGTGCCAGCAGCCCAACAGGGTTCAACGAGCAGTACTTC

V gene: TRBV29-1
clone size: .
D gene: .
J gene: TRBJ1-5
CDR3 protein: CSVEWQGGQPQHF
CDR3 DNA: TGCAGCGTTGAGTGGCAGGGAGGTCAGCCCCAGCATTTT

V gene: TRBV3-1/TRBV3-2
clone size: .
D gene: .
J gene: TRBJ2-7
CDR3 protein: CASSHSGGAGTRLYEQYF
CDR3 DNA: TGTGCCAGCAGCCATTCGGGCGGCGCCGGGACTCGGCTTTACGAGCAGTACTTC

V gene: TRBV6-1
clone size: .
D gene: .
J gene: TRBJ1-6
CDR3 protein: CASSETRDSPLHF
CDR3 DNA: TGTGCCAGCAGTGAAACCCGGGATTCACCCCTCCACTTT

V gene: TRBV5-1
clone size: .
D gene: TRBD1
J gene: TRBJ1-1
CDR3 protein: CASSKTGSNTEAFF
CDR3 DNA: TGCGCCAGCAGCAAGACAGGGTCGAACACTGAAGCTTTCTTT

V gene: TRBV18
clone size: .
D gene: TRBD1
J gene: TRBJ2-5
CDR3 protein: CASSPVTGFQMAQYF
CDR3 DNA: TGTGCCAGCTCACCAGTGACAGGGTTCCAGATGGCCCAGTACTTC

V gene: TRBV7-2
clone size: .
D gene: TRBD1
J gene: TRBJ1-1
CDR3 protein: CASSLPKGQGAEAFF
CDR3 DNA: TGTGCCAGCAGCTTACCGAAGGGGCAGGGGGCTGAAGCTTTCTTT

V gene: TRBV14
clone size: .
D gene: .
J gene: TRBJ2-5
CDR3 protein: CASSHPFSGQETQYF
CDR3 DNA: TGTGCCAGCAGCCATCCCTTTAGCGGTCAAGAGACCCAGTACTTC

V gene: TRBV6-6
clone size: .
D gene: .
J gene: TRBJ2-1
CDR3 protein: CASRSSVRYNEQFF
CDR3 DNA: TGTGCCAGCAGGTCTAGCGTACGCTACAATGAGCAGTTCTTC

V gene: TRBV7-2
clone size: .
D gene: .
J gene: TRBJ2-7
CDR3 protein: CASSLWGRISYEQYF
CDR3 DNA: TGTGCCAGCAGCTTATGGGGGCGTATTTCCTACGAGCAGTACTTC

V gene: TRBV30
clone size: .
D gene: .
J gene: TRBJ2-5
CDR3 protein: CAWRQAGTQYF
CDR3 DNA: TGTGCCTGGAGGCAGGCAGGGACCCAGTACTTC

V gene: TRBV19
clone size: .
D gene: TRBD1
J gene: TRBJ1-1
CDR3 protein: CASSPVDRTEAFF
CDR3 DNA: TGTGCCAGTAGTCCAGTGGACAGGACTGAAGCTTTCTTT

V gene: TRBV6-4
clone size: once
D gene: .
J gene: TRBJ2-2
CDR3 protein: CASRASRAGELFF
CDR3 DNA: TGTGCCAGCAGAGCCTCCAGGGCCGGGGAGCTGTTTTTT

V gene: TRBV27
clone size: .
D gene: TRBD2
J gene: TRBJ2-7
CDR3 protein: CASSLSLTSGPSGEQYF
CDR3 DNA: TGTGCCAGCAGTTTATCCTTGACTAGCGGGCCCTCCGGCGAGCAGTACTTC

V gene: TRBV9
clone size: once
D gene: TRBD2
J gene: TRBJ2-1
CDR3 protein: CASSVVAGAGQFF
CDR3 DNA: TGTGCCAGCAGCGTAGTGGCGGGAGCGGGGCAGTTCTTC

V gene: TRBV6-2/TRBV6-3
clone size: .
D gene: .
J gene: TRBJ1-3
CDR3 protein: CASSSLIGGNTIYF
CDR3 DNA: TGTGCCAGCAGTTCGCTCATCGGTGGAAACACCATATATTTT

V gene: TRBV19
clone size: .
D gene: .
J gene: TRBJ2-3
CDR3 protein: CASRENTDTQYF
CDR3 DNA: TGTGCCAGTAGAGAGAACACAGATACGCAGTATTTT

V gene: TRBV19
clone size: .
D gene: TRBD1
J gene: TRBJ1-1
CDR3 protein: CASSRGTGLTEAFF
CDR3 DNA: TGTGCCAGTAGTAGGGGGACAGGACTCACTGAAGCTTTCTTT

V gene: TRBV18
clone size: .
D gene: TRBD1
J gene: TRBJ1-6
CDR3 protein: CASSPPPGQGDSPLHF
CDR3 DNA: TGTGCCAGCTCACCGCCACCGGGACAGGGTGATTCACCCCTCCACTTT

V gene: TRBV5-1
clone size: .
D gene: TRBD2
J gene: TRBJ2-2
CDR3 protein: CASSFTSGTVGELFF
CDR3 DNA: TGCGCCAGCAGCTTTACTAGCGGGACTGTCGGGGAGCTGTTTTTT

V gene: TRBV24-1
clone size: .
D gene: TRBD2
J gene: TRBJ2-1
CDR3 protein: CATSPSGRGSYNEQFF
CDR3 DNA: TGTGCCACCAGTCCTAGCGGGCGAGGGTCCTACAATGAGCAGTTCTTC

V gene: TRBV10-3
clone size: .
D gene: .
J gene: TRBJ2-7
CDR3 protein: CAISESEQALRGSEQYF
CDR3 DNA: TGTGCCATCAGTGAGTCCGAACAGGCTCTTAGGGGAAGCGAGCAGTACTTC

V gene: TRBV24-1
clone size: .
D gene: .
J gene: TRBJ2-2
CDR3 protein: CATSDLGGGEDAGELFF
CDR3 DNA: TGTGCCACCAGTGATTTGGGAGGGGGCGAGGATGCCGGGGAGCTGTTTTTT

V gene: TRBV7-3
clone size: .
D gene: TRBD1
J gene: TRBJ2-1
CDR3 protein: CASSFRDRGYNEQFF
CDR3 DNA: TGTGCCAGCAGCTTCCGGGACAGGGGATACAATGAGCAGTTCTTC

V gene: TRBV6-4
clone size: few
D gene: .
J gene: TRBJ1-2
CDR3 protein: CASSDSSGGRSGYTF
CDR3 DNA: TGTGCCAGCAGTGACTCCTCAGGTGGGAGGTCTGGCTACACCTTC

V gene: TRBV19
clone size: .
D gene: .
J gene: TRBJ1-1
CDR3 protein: CASSIRVNTEAFF
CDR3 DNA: TGTGCCAGTAGTATACGCGTGAACACTGAAGCTTTCTTT

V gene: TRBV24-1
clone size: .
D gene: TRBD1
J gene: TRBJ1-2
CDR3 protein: CATSDPSTGNNYGYTF
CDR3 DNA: TGTGCCACCAGTGACCCATCGACAGGGAATAACTATGGCTACACCTTC

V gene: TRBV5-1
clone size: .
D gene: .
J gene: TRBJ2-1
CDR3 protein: CASSKGLLEDEQFF
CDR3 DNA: TGCGCCAGCAGCAAGGGACTCCTTGAGGATGAGCAGTTCTTC

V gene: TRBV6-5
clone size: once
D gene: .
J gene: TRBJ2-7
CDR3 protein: CASSYREDSYEQYF
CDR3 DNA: TGTGCCAGCAGTTATCGAGAAGACTCCTACGAGCAGTACTTC

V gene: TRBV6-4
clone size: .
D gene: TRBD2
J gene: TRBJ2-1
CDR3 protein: CASSAGTSGRSGVGNEQFF
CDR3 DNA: TGTGCCAGCAGCGCCGGGACTAGCGGGAGATCAGGTGTTGGCAATGAGCAGTTCTTC

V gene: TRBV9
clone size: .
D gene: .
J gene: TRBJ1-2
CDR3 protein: CASSVEGQLVYGYTF
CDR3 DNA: TGTGCCAGCAGCGTAGAGGGACAATTAGTCTATGGCTACACCTTC

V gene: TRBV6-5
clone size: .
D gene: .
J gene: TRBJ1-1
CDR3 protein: CASRAGLNTEAFF
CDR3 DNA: TGTGCCAGCAGAGCGGGACTTAACACTGAAGCTTTCTTT

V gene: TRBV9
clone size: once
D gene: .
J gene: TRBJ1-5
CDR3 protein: CASSVGQNQPQHF
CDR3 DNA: TGTGCCAGCAGCGTAGGGCAGAATCAGCCCCAGCATTTT

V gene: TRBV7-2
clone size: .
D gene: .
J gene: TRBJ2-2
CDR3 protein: CASPGTLTTGELFF
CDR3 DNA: TGTGCCAGCCCCGGGACACTTACTACCGGGGAGCTGTTTTTT

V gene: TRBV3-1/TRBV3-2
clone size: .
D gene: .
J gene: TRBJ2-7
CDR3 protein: CASSQDGTRRQYF
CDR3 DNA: TGTGCCAGCAGCCAAGATGGGACTCGTAGACAGTACTTC

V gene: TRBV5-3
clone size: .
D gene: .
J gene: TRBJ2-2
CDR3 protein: CARSLIKRQLNTGELFF
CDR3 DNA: TGTGCCAGAAGCTTGATTAAGCGACAGCTAAACACCGGGGAGCTGTTTTTT

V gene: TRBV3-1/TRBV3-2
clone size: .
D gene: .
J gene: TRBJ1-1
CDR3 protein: CASSRGGTNTEAFF
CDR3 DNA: TGTGCCAGCAGCCGGGGGGGGACGAACACTGAAGCTTTCTTT

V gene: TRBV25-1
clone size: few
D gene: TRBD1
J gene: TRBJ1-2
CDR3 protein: CASWTGEGMAF
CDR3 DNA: TGTGCCAGCTGGACAGGGGAGGGGATGGCCTTC

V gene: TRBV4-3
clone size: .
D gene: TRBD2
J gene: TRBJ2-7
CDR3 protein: CASSQGRTSGRAADYEQYF
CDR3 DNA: TGCGCCAGCAGCCAAGGACGTACTAGCGGGAGGGCCGCGGACTACGAGCAGTACTTC

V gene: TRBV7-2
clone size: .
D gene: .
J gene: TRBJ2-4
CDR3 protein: CASSSSGDRSIQYF
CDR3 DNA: TGTGCCAGCAGCTCATCAGGGGATCGTAGCATTCAGTACTTC

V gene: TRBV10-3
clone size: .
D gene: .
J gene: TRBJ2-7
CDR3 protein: CAISRGGNSYEQYF
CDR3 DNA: TGTGCCATCAGTCGAGGCGGGAATTCCTACGAGCAGTACTTC

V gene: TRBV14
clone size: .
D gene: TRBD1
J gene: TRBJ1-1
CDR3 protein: CASSLRQGALDGSSPSF
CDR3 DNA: TGTGCCAGCAGCCTACGACAGGGGGCGCTTGACGGGTCTAGCCCCTCTTTT

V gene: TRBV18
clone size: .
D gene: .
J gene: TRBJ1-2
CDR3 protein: CASSPASFNYGYTF
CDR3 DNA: TGTGCCAGCTCACCAGCCAGTTTTAACTATGGCTACACCTTC

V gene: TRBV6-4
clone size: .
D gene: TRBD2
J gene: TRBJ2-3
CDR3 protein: CASSEGGGLLAPQYF
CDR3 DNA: TGTGCCAGCAGTGAGGGGGGAGGATTACTAGCGCCGCAGTATTTT